These T cell receptor beta chains were read from a single sample in a study of T cells in Graves' hyperthyroidism and ophthalmopathy. MiXCR, run by TCRdb on the multiplex PCR reads, gives a single entry per CDR3 protein. This table holds about 560,000 distinct CDR3 sequences, around 17% found once. The sequenced material came from blood. Receptor source: a young woman with Graves' hyperthyroidism. Both conserved end residues are part of each CDR3. The D gene is left open where the match is weak. Part of the rows lack a size; the others show once, few, many or a class for expanded clones.

D gene	clone size	CDR3 length	V gene	J gene	CDR3 DNA	CDR3 protein
NA	NA	16	TRBV6-1	TRBJ1-3	TGTGCCAGCAGTGAAAATTTCGGAGGGCCGGGAAACACCATATATTTT	CASSENFGGPGNTIYF
NA	many	13	TRBV30	TRBJ2-4	TGTGCCTGGAGTGTATCAGGGTGGGACATTCAGTACTTC	CAWSVSGWDIQYF
NA	NA	15	TRBV20-1	TRBJ2-3	TGCAGTGCTGGATTTTGGGGGACTAGCACAGATACGCAGTATTTT	CSAGFWGTSTDTQYF
NA	many	13	TRBV28	TRBJ2-1	TGTGCCAGCAGAACCGGGGCGACCAATGAGCAGTTCTTC	CASRTGATNEQFF
TRBD1	NA	15	TRBV19	TRBJ1-6	TGTGCCAGTAGTATAGTCCCCAGGGGGAATTCACCCCTCCACTTT	CASSIVPRGNSPLHF
TRBD1	few	15	TRBV7-7	TRBJ2-1	TGTGCTAGCAGCCCAGGGACAGGGATCAACAATGAGCAGTTCTTC	CASSPGTGINNEQFF
TRBD1	many	14	TRBV19	TRBJ1-5	TGTGCCAGCTCGGGACAGGGGGTCAATCAGCCCCAGCATTTT	CASSGQGVNQPQHF
NA	NA	17	TRBV20-1	TRBJ1-1	TGCAGTGCTAGACGTCGGGATCCCTCCTCCTCGGACACTGAAGCTTTCTTT	CSARRRDPSSSDTEAFF
NA	many	14	TRBV20-1	TRBJ1-6	TGCAGTGCTAGGTCGGACCGGTATAATTCACCCCTCCACTTT	CSARSDRYNSPLHF
TRBD2	NA	15	TRBV6-6	TRBJ2-3	TGTGTCAGCAGTTACTCGATAACGGGGGGAGATACGCAGTATTTT	CVSSYSITGGDTQYF
NA	NA	17	TRBV6-5	TRBJ2-7	TGTGCCAGCAGTTACTACTACCCCACAGGGATGGGCCACGAGCAGTACTTC	CASSYYYPTGMGHEQYF
NA	many	14	TRBV6-1	TRBJ2-7	TGTGCCAGCAGTTATAGTGAGGGATCCTACGAGCAGTACTTC	CASSYSEGSYEQYF
NA	few	13	TRBV24-1	TRBJ2-7	TGTGCCACCAGTGATAACCAGGGCTACGAGCAGTACTTC	CATSDNQGYEQYF
NA	NA	15	TRBV7-2	TRBJ1-3	TGTGCCAGCAGCTCTGACCCCGGTGTAGGAAACACCATATATTTT	CASSSDPGVGNTIYF
NA	few	14	TRBV20-1	TRBJ2-2	TGCAGTGCTTACTCCGGGGGGAACACCGGGGAGCTGTTTTTT	CSAYSGGNTGELFF
TRBD2	many	16	TRBV6-1	TRBJ2-1	TGTGCCAGCAGTGCGGCTAGCGGGAGGAATTACAATGAGCAGTTCTTC	CASSAASGRNYNEQFF
TRBD2	many	17	TRBV7-9	TRBJ2-3	TGTGCCAGCAGCTTAGATTTGCGGGGGGCTCTCGCAGATACGCAGTATTTT	CASSLDLRGALADTQYF
TRBD2	NA	16	TRBV20-1	TRBJ2-3	TGCAGTGCTAGGGGCGTCGCGGGAGGGCCACGGGATACGCAGTATTTT	CSARGVAGGPRDTQYF
NA	many	11	TRBV2	TRBJ2-1	TGTGCCAGCCATTCCAGGGGTGAGCAGTTCTTC	CASHSRGEQFF
TRBD2	NA	16	TRBV5-6	TRBJ2-5	TGTGCCAGCAGCTTGCGACGGGAGGGCCTTTCAGAGACCCAGTACTTC	CASSLRREGLSETQYF